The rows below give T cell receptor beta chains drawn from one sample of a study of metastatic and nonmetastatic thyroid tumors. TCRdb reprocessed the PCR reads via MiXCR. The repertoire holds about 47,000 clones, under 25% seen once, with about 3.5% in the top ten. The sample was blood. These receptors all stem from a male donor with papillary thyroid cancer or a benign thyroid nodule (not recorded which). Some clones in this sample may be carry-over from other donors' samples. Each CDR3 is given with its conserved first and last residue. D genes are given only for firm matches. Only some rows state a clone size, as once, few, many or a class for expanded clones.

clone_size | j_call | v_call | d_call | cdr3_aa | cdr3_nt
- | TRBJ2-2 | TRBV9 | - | CASSVGEGAANTGELFF | TGTGCCAGCAGCGTAGGTGAGGGAGCGGCGAACACCGGGGAGCTGTTTTTT
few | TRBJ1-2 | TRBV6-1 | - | CASSRADSSGYTF | TGTGCCAGCAGTCGAGCGGACAGCTCCGGCTACACCTTC
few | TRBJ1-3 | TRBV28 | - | CASAWAGSSGNTIYF | TGTGCCAGCGCGTGGGCAGGTTCTTCTGGAAACACCATATATTTT
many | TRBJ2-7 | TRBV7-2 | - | CASSVRAEAVYEQYF | TGTGCCAGCAGCGTAAGAGCGGAAGCGGTCTACGAGCAGTACTTC
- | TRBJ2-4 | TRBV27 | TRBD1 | CASRPGTGSLAKNIQYF | TGTGCCAGCAGACCCGGGACAGGGTCACTAGCCAAAAACATTCAGTACTTC
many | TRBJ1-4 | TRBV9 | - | CASSFWGGQTNEKLFF | TGTGCCAGCAGCTTCTGGGGCGGACAGACTAATGAAAAACTGTTTTTT
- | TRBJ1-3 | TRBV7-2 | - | CASSLTSLSGNTIYF | TGTGCCAGCAGCTTAACAAGCCTCTCTGGAAACACCATATATTTT
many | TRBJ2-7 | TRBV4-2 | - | CASSQDYIATYEQYF | TGTGCCAGCAGCCAAGATTATATAGCTACCTACGAGCAGTACTTC
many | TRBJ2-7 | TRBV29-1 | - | CSVVKEGVSYEQYF | TGCAGCGTTGTAAAAGAGGGGGTCTCCTACGAGCAGTACTTC
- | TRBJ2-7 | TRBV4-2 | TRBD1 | CASSRDRDRVYEQYF | TGTGCCAGCAGCCGAGACCGGGACAGGGTCTACGAGCAGTACTTC
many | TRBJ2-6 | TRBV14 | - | CASSLLPGLKSSGANVLTF | TGTGCCAGCAGCCTCTTGCCGGGCCTCAAAAGCTCTGGGGCCAACGTCCTGACTTTC
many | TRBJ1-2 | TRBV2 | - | CASGDLGLKYTF | TGTGCCAGCGGGGACCTGGGACTGAAATACACCTTC
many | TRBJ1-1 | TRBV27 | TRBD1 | CASSLQLIQGMNTEAFF | TGTGCCAGCAGCCTCCAATTGATACAGGGGATGAACACTGAAGCTTTCTTT
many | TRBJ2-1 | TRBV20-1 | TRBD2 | CSALSAGGSYNEQFF | TGCAGTGCTCTCTCAGCGGGAGGGTCCTACAATGAGCAGTTCTTC
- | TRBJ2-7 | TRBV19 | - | CASINLGSAGYEQYF | TGTGCCAGTATCAACCTGGGCTCAGCCGGCTACGAGCAGTACTTC
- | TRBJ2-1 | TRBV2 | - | CASRINNEQFF | TGTGCCAGCAGGATCAACAATGAGCAGTTCTTC
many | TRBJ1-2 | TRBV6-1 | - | CASTLDWNYGYTF | TGTGCCAGCACCCTAGACTGGAACTATGGCTACACCTTC
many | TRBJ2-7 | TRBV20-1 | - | CSANTGAYEQYF | TGCAGTGCTAATACTGGGGCCTACGAGCAGTACTTC
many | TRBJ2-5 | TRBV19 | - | CASRVGETQYF | TGTGCTTCCAGGGTGGGAGAGACCCAGTACTTC
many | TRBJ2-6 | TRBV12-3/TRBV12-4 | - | CASRASSGANVLTF | TGTGCCAGCAGAGCTAGCTCTGGGGCCAACGTCCTGACTTTC
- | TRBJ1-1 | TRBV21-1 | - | CASSKRWDRVRGVNTEAFF | TGTGCCAGCAGCAAGCGTTGGGACAGGGTCAGAGGGGTGAACACTGAAGCTTTCTTT
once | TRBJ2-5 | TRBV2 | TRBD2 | CASREGREGRETQYF | TGTGCCAGCAGGGAGGGGCGGGAGGGCCGAGAGACCCAGTACTTC
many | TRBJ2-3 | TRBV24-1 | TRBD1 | CATSGQGDTDTQYF | TGTGCCACCAGTGGACAGGGGGACACAGATACGCAGTATTTT
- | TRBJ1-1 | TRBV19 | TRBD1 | CASSPGQLNTEAFF | TGTGCCAGTAGCCCGGGACAGTTGAACACTGAAGCTTTCTTT
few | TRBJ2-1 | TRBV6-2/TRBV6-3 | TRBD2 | CASSYGVLGGGASYNEQFF | TGTGCCAGCAGTTACGGCGTTTTGGGCGGGGGGGCCTCCTACAATGAGCAGTTCTTC
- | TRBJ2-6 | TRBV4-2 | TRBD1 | CASSPRGQDNVISGANVLTF | TGTGCCAGCAGCCCAAGGGGGCAGGATAACGTAATCTCTGGGGCCAACGTCCTGACTTTC
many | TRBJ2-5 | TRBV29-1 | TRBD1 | CSVGTGLTVQETQYF | TGCAGCGTTGGGACAGGTCTAACGGTACAAGAGACCCAGTACTTC
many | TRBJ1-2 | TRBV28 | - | CASSPGMGSPNYGYTF | TGTGCCAGCAGTCCCGGAATGGGCAGTCCTAACTATGGCTACACCTTC
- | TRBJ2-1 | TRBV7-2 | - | CASSLVGHLSNEQFF | TGTGCCAGCAGCTTAGTGGGACACCTCTCAAATGAGCAGTTCTTC
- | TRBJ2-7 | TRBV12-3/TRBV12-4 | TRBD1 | CASRPGQPAYEQYF | TGTGCCAGCAGACCGGGACAGCCGGCCTACGAGCAGTACTTC
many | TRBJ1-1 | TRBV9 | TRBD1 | CASSPSGQVNTEAFF | TGTGCCAGCAGCCCGTCGGGACAGGTCAACACTGAAGCTTTCTTT
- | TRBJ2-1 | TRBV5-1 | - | CASSLGGIYNEQFF | TGCGCCAGCAGCTTGGGGGGAATTTACAATGAGCAGTTCTTC
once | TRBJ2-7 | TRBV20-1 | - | CSATGLGGQYF | TGCAGTGCTACAGGGCTGGGGGGGCAGTACTTC
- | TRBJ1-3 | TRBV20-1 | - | CSAPGDGNTIYF | TGCAGTGCTCCAGGGGATGGAAACACCATATATTTT
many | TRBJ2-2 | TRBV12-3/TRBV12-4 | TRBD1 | CASIRQGANTGELFF | TGTGCCAGCATCCGACAGGGAGCGAACACCGGGGAGCTGTTTTTT
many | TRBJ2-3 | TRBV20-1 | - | CSARRDLTDTQYF | TGCAGTGCTCGCAGGGACCTCACAGATACGCAGTATTTT
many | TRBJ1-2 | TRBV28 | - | CASSFLGAVSGYTF | TGTGCCAGCAGTTTTCTGGGGGCGGTGAGTGGCTACACCTTC
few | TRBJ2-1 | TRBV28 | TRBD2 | CASSPLAGGINEQFF | TGTGCCAGCAGCCCCCTAGCGGGTGGGATCAATGAGCAGTTCTTC
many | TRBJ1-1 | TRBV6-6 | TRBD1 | CASSYFDRGGGNTEAFF | TGTGCCAGCAGTTACTTCGACAGGGGGGGGGGGAACACTGAAGCTTTCTTT
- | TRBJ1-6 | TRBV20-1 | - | CSARDGGGGSPLHF | TGCAGTGCTAGAGATGGCGGGGGAGGGTCACCCCTCCACTTT
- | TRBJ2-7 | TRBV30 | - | CAWRAKYAYEQYF | TGTGCCTGGAGGGCCAAATACGCCTACGAGCAGTACTTC
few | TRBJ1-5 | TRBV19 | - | CASSKEFFRPQHF | TGTGCCAGTAGTAAGGAGTTTTTTCGGCCCCAGCATTTT
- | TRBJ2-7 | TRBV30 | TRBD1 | CAWSAGGIEQYF | TGTGCCTGGAGTGCAGGGGGCATCGAGCAGTACTTC
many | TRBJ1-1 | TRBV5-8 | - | CASSRGSLNTEAFF | TGTGCCAGCAGCCGTGGGTCCCTGAACACTGAAGCTTTCTTT